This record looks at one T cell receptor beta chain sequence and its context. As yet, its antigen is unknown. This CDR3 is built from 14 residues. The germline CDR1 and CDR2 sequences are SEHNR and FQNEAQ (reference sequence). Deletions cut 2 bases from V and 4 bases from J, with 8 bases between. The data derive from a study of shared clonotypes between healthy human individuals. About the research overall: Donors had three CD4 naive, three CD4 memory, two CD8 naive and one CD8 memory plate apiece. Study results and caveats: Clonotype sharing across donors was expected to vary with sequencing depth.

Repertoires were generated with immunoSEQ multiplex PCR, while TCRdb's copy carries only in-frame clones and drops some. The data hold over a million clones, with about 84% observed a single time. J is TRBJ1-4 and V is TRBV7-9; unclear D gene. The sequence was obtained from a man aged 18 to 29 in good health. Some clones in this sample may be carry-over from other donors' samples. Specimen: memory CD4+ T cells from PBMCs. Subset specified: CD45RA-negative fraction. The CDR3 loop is CASSLSVNNEKLFF. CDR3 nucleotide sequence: TGTGCCAGCAGCTTATCCGTAAATAATGAAAAACTGTTTTTT.